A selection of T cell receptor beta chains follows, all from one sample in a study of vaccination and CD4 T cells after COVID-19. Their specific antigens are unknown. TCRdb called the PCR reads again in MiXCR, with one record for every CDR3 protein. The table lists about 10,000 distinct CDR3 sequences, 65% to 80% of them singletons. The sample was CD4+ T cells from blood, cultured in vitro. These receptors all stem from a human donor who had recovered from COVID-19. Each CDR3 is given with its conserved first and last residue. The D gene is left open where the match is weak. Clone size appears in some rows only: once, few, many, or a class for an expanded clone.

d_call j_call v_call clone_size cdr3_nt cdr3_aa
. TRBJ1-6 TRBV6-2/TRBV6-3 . TGTGCCAGCAGTTACGCCTCTGTGGACATCTTCGGCTCACCCCTCCACTTT CASSYASVDIFGSPLHF
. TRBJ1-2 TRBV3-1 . TGTGCCAGCACCGGGGCCCTCTCGTATGGCTACACCTTC CASTGALSYGYTF
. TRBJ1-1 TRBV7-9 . TGTGCCAGCAGCTTTGTCCAGACTCCAATGAACACTGAAGCTTTCTTT CASSFVQTPMNTEAFF
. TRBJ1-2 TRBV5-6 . TGTGCCAGCAGCTTGGCGGCCTATGGCTACACCTTC CASSLAAYGYTF
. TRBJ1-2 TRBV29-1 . TGCAGCGTTCCCATTGAGCTGGGGAGGACTAACTATGGCTACACCTTC CSVPIELGRTNYGYTF
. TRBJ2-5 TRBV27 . TGTGCCAGCAGTGGCAGGGAAGAGACCCAGTACTTC CASSGREETQYF
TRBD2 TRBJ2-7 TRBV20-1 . TGCAGTGCTCAAGGGACTAGCGGGAGGAGCTCCTACGAGCAGTACTTC CSAQGTSGRSSYEQYF
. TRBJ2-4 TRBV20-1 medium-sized TGCAGTGCTAGAGATCCCCGGGACCGGGTTTTCTTC CSARDPRDRVFF
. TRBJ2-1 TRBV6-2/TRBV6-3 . TGTGCCAGCAGTTACCAGGGAAGCTCCTACAATGAGCAGTTCTTC CASSYQGSSYNEQFF
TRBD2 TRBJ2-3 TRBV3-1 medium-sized TGTGCCAGCAGCGGCCTAGCGGGTAGCACAGATACGCAGTATTTT CASSGLAGSTDTQYF
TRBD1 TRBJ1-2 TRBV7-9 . TGTGCCAGCAGCTTGACAGGGGTAAACTATGGCTACACCTTC CASSLTGVNYGYTF
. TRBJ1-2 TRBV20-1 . TGCAGTGCTTCCCAGGGTAGCGGCTATGGCTACACCTTC CSASQGSGYGYTF
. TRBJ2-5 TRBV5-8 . TGTGCCAGCAGCTTTCGACAGCAAGAGACCCAGTACTTC CASSFRQQETQYF
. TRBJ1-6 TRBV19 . TGTGCCAGTAACACACGGGGGTACTCACCCCTCCACTTT CASNTRGYSPLHF
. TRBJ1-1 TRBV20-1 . TGCAGTACGAGCCCGGACAGCATGAACACTGAAGCTTTCTTT CSTSPDSMNTEAFF
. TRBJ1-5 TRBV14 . TGTGCCAGCAGCCAAGTTCAGCCCCAGCATTTT CASSQVQPQHF
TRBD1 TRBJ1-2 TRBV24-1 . TGTGCCACCAGTGATCCGGCCGGGACAGGACTCTATGGCTACACCTTC CATSDPAGTGLYGYTF
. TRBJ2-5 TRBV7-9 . TGTGCCAGCAGCTTCGCCATGTTGTCAGGGCAAGAGACCCAGTACTTC CASSFAMLSGQETQYF
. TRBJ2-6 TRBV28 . TGTGCCAGCAGTTTATCCCGCCTTAGCTCTGGGGCCAACGTCCTGACTTTC CASSLSRLSSGANVLTF
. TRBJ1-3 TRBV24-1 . TGTGCCACCATGGGGACAATGGGAAACACCATATATTTT CATMGTMGNTIYF
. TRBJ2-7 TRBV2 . TGTGCCAGCAGTGGTCGGGGCAGCTCCTACGAGCAGTACTTC CASSGRGSSYEQYF
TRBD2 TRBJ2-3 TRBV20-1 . TGCAGTGCTCGCTCCGGACTAGCGGCCCTCTATACGCAGTATTTT CSARSGLAALYTQYF
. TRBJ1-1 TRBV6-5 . TGTGCCAGCAGTTGGCCCGCTACAGGGACTGAAGCTTTCTTT CASSWPATGTEAFF
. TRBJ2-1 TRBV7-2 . TGTGCCAGCAGCCTCCAGTCGGCAGGGCCCCCCAATGAGCAGTTCTTC CASSLQSAGPPNEQFF
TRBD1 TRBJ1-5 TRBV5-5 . TGTGCCAGCAGCTTGCTACAGGGGTTCGATCAGCCCCAGCATTTT CASSLLQGFDQPQHF
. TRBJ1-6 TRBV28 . TGTGCCAGCAGTTTTACACTCAGGGGTAGGGATTCACCCCTCCACTTT CASSFTLRGRDSPLHF
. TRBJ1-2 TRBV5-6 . TGTGCCAGCAGCTTGGACTATGGCTACACCTTC CASSLDYGYTF
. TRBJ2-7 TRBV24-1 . TGTGCCACCAGTGATTCGAGAAATCCCAGCTCCTACGAGCAGTACTTC CATSDSRNPSSYEQYF
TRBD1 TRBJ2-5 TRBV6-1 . TGTGCCAGCAGACCGGGACAGGGATTGGGGCAAGAGACCCAGTACTTC CASRPGQGLGQETQYF
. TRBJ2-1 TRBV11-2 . TGTGCCAGCAGGGGGACCGAGAGCTCCTACAATGAGCAGTTCTTC CASRGTESSYNEQFF
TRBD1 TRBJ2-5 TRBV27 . TGTGCCAGCAGTACAGGGGGGAAAAAGACCCAGTACTTC CASSTGGKKTQYF
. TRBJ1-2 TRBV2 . TGTGCCAGCAGTGGTTCCGCAGGGCCTGAGGGGGGCTACACCTTC CASSGSAGPEGGYTF
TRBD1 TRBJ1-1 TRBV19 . TGTGCCACGGCGGGACAGACGAACACTGAAGCTTTCTTT CATAGQTNTEAFF
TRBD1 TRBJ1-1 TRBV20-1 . TGCAGCACCTTAGACAGGGGGGTCACTGAAGCTTTCTTT CSTLDRGVTEAFF
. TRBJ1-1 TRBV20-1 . TGCAGTGCTAGACCGGGGGCGGGAAACACTGAAGCTTTCTTT CSARPGAGNTEAFF
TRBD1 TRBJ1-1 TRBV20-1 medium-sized TGCAGTGCTAGGGGACAGAATTTAGGGGGCACTGAAGCTTTCTTT CSARGQNLGGTEAFF